These T cell receptor beta chains were read from a single sample in a study of T cell responses to AZD1222 COVID-19 vaccine. Generated by immunoSEQ multiplex PCR, the TCRdb table keeps only in-frame clones and is missing some. The sample carries some 92,000 clones, about 90% recorded once. The sample here was peripheral blood, taken on day 0 of AZD1222 vaccination. The receptors were gathered from an adult in good health. The CDR3 runs from the conserved cysteine through the conserved F or W. A D gene is named only where the DNA matches it firmly. Clone size appears in some rows only: once, few, many, or a class for an expanded clone.

CASSFRGDSYEQYF	TGTGCCAGCAGTTTCAGGGGGGACTCCTACGAGCAGTACTTC	TRBV27	.	TRBJ2-7	.
CSVEDGYADTQYF	TGCAGCGTTGAAGATGGTTATGCAGATACGCAGTATTTT	TRBV29-1	.	TRBJ2-3	.
CASGNGAENYNEQFF	TGTGCCAGCGGAAACGGGGCCGAAAATTACAATGAGCAGTTCTTC	TRBV9	.	TRBJ2-1	.
CASRTTGTGGAFF	TGTGCCAGCAGGACCACAGGAACCGGAGGGGCTTTCTTT	TRBV27	.	TRBJ1-1	.
CASSPIGGPSTEAFF	TGTGCCAGTAGCCCCATAGGGGGGCCGAGCACTGAAGCTTTCTTT	TRBV19	.	TRBJ1-1	.
CASSHRTYEQYF	TGTGCCAGCAGCCACAGGACCTACGAGCAGTACTTC	TRBV14	.	TRBJ2-7	.
CASSPRTDKNTEAFF	TGCGCCAGCAGCCCCCGGACAGATAAGAACACTGAAGCTTTCTTT	TRBV5-1	.	TRBJ1-1	.
CSVVPNEQFF	TGCAGCGTTGTTCCGAATGAGCAGTTCTTC	TRBV29-1	few	TRBJ2-1	.
CATSDQGSGGTEAFF	TGTGCCACCAGTGATCAAGGTTCAGGGGGCACTGAAGCTTTCTTT	TRBV24-1	medium-sized	TRBJ1-1	TRBD1
CASSVGGQAPLGGYTF	TGTGCCAGCAGCGTAGGGGGCCAGGCCCCCCTGGGTGGCTACACCTTC	TRBV9	.	TRBJ1-2	.
CASSPTQYQPQHF	TGTGCCAGCAGTCCTACCCAGTATCAGCCCCAGCATTTT	TRBV6-6	.	TRBJ1-5	.
CASCKGQGLSGELFF	TGTGCCAGCTGTAAGGGACAGGGCTTATCCGGGGAGCTGTTTTTT	TRBV19	.	TRBJ2-2	TRBD1
CARSPRQGRGSNQPQHF	TGTGCCAGAAGCCCCCGACAGGGGCGAGGTAGTAATCAGCCCCAGCATTTT	TRBV5-3	.	TRBJ1-5	TRBD1
CASRNTGVRGYTF	TGTGCCAGCAGGAATACAGGGGTTCGGGGCTACACCTTC	TRBV28	once	TRBJ1-2	TRBD1
CASSPRLAGVSGNEQFF	TGTGCCAGCTCACCCCGACTAGCGGGAGTTTCGGGGAATGAGCAGTTCTTC	TRBV18	.	TRBJ2-1	TRBD2
CASSLGGGSLYEQYF	TGTGCCAGCAGCTTAGGAGGGGGGAGCCTATACGAGCAGTACTTC	TRBV7-2	.	TRBJ2-7	.
CASSPWIAGSSYNEQFF	TGTGCCAGCAGCCCCTGGATCGCGGGTTCCTCCTACAATGAGCAGTTCTTC	TRBV14	.	TRBJ2-1	.
CASIMEPGNRGYTF	TGTGCCAGCATCATGGAGCCAGGCAATCGGGGGTACACCTTC	TRBV5-5	.	TRBJ1-2	.
CAWSSGQGAEAFF	TGTGCCTGGAGTAGCGGACAGGGGGCTGAAGCTTTCTTT	TRBV30	.	TRBJ1-1	TRBD1
CASSLGGGRFRYTF	TGTGCCAGCAGTTTAGGAGGGGGTCGATTCCGCTACACCTTC	TRBV27	.	TRBJ1-2	.
CASSLGGYDEQYF	TGTGCCAGCAGCTTAGGGGGATACGACGAGCAGTACTTC	TRBV7-9	.	TRBJ2-7	.
CASSEQGGSWSQPQHF	TGTGCCAGCAGTGAACAGGGGGGGAGTTGGAGTCAGCCCCAGCATTTT	TRBV2	.	TRBJ1-5	TRBD1
CASRRGTGESYEQYF	TGTGCCAGCAGACGGGGGACAGGGGAATCCTACGAGCAGTACTTC	TRBV14	.	TRBJ2-7	TRBD1
CASSSPGTGLEQYF	TGTGCCAGCAGCTCTCCGGGAACAGGCCTCGAGCAGTACTTC	TRBV11-2	.	TRBJ2-7	.
CASSPDHLSEQFF	TGTGCCAGCAGCCCCGATCATCTCAGCGAGCAGTTCTTC	TRBV7-2	.	TRBJ2-1	.
CASSLVRGQETQYF	TGTGCCAGCAGCTTAGTGCGGGGACAAGAGACCCAGTACTTC	TRBV7-2	.	TRBJ2-5	.
CASSVSPVGGELFF	TGTGCCAGCAGCGTATCTCCCGTCGGGGGGGAGCTGTTTTTT	TRBV7-2	once	TRBJ2-2	.
CASSLVVGKNVLTF	TGCGCCAGCAGCTTGGTAGTTGGTAAAAACGTCCTGACTTTC	TRBV5-1	.	TRBJ2-6	.
CASSEGTSGYEQYF	TGTGCCAGCTCCGAGGGGACTAGCGGTTACGAGCAGTACTTC	TRBV18	.	TRBJ2-7	TRBD2
CASSLVAGSNSPLHF	TGTGCCAGCAGCTTAGTTGCAGGGTCCAATTCACCCCTCCACTTT	TRBV7-9	.	TRBJ1-6	.
CASSSQGTQETQYF	TGCGCCAGCAGCTCTCAGGGGACTCAAGAGACCCAGTACTTC	TRBV5-1	.	TRBJ2-5	.
CASSLAGRTDTQYF	TGTGCCAGCAGCCTAGCGGGCCGCACAGATACGCAGTATTTT	TRBV6-2/TRBV6-3	.	TRBJ2-3	TRBD2
CASSPQTRAGNTIYF	TGTGCCAGCTCACCACAGACCCGCGCTGGAAACACCATATATTTT	TRBV18	.	TRBJ1-3	.
CASSLQQGQAGGGYTF	TGTGCCAGCAGCTTACAACAGGGACAGGCAGGAGGGGGCTACACCTTC	TRBV7-6	.	TRBJ1-2	TRBD1
CASGLQVNYGYTF	TGTGCCAGCGGGTTACAGGTTAACTATGGCTACACCTTC	TRBV12-3/TRBV12-4	.	TRBJ1-2	.
CASSVAGAPAGELFF	TGTGCCAGCAGCGTAGCCGGAGCCCCCGCCGGGGAGCTGTTTTTT	TRBV9	.	TRBJ2-2	.